Below, 17 T cell receptor beta chains from the same sample are listed, as sequenced in a study of T cell changes during pregnancy in multiple sclerosis. Generated by immunoSEQ multiplex PCR, the TCRdb table keeps only in-frame clones and is missing some. This table holds about 35,000 clones, 80% to 90% found once. The sample in question was CD8+ T cells from peripheral blood mononuclear cells, obtained in the third trimester of pregnancy. The origin of the receptors is a female donor with multiple sclerosis, enrolled in a pregnancy study.

The J gene is TRBJ1-1, the V gene TRBV5-6, with 8 nucleotides matching TRBD1. The germline gives CDR1 SGHDT, CDR2 YYEEEE. The junction had 2 bases not matched to a gene; V was cut back by 0 bases and J by 4 bases. The CDR3 consists of 14 residues. CDR3 sequence: CASSLGTGFTEAFF. The CDR3, as DNA: TGTGCCAGCAGCTTGGGGACAGGGTTCACTGAAGCTTTCTTT. Filled out from reference TRBV5-6 and TRBJ1-1, the complete variable domain reads DAGVTQSPTHLIKTRGQQVTLRCSPKSGHDTVSWYQQALGQGPQFIFQYYEEEERQRGNFPDRFSGHQFPNYSSELNVNALLLGDSALYLCASSLGTGFTEAFFGQGTRLTVV.

This chain links TRBV4-1 with TRBJ2-7, with 10 bases that match TRBD2. V shed 5 bases, J shed 3 bases, and the junction held 4 bases outside the gene matches. This CDR3 spans 14 amino acids. Germline loops: CDR1 MGHRA, CDR2 YSYEKL. The CDR3 sequence is CASSAASGGYEQYF. As DNA, the CDR3 is TGCGCCAGCAGCGCCGCTAGCGGGGGCTACGAGCAGTACTTC.

The chain uses TRBV10-3 and TRBJ2-7; D perhaps matches TRBD2 (5 bases). Germline CDR1 is ENHRY and CDR2 is SYGVKD. Trimming pared 9 bases from V and 6 bases from J, leaving 18 bases between. This CDR3 has 13 residues. The CDR3 coding sequence is TGTGCCATATCTGGAGGCCCTCGGGCCGAGCAGTACTTC. Translation: CAISGGPRAEQYF.

The chain has TRBV7-8 and TRBJ2-4; 8 nucleotides line up with TRBD2. The CDR3 runs 17 residues. The trim removed 1 base at V and 0 bases at J, leaving 5 bases unmatched. The germline V gene has CDR1 SGHVS and CDR2 FQNEAQ. CDR3 bases: TGTGCCAGCAGCTTAGAGGGGCGGGGGGTAGCCAAAAACATTCAGTACTTC. Its protein product is CASSLEGRGVAKNIQYF.

The rearrangement links TRBV9 to TRBJ1-2; TRBD1 aligns across 8 bases. The CDR3 has 14 residues. Unmatched junction bases numbered 2, after V lost 0 bases and J lost 4 bases. Germline V CDR1 and CDR2: SGDLS, YYNGEE. This CDR3 reads CASSVGQGAYGYTF. The DNA of the CDR3 is TGTGCCAGCAGCGTAGGTCAGGGGGCCTATGGCTACACCTTC.

This clone was observed once. As DNA, the CDR3 is TGCGCCAGCAGCCCTCAGGGCGGCACTGAAGCTTTCTTT. It specifies CASSPQGGTEAFF. The chain recombines TRBV4-1 with TRBJ1-1; possible D gene TRBD1, 5 bases. V was pared by 4 bases and J by 4 bases, with 10 bases between. Germline V lookup: CDR1 MGHRA, CDR2 YSYEKL. The length of the CDR3 is 13 residues.

The V call is TRBV6-5, the J call TRBJ2-6, with no clear D. Between the trimmed V and J ends, which lost 4 bases and 0 bases, there was a span of 7 bases. The V gene's germline CDR1 is MNHEY and CDR2 SVGAGI. The CDR3 loop spans 15 amino acids. The CDR3 loop reads CASSLQPSGANVLTF. The CDR3 bases are TGTGCCAGCAGTTTACAGCCCTCTGGGGCCAACGTCCTGACTTTC.

The chain recombines TRBV5-1 with TRBJ1-2; 8 positions match TRBD1. V was pared by 0 bases and J by 0 bases, with 16 bases of the junction left unmatched. The length of the CDR3 is 20 residues. CDR1 is SGHRS, CDR2 YFSETQ, per germline. CDR3 nucleotide sequence: TGCGCCAGCAGCTTGGCCTGCGGCAGGGGGCCAAATGGACCTAACTATGGCTACACCTTC. Its protein product is CASSLACGRGPNGPNYGYTF.

This clone came up once. The chain links TRBV4-1 to TRBJ1-4; D might be TRBD1 (5 bases). CDR1 is MGHRA, CDR2 YSYEKL, per germline. CDR3 length: 12 amino acids. The CDR3 loop reads CAGGPSLEKLFF. The CDR3 DNA is TGCGCGGGGGGACCGTCGCTTGAAAAACTGTTTTTT.

The V call is TRBV7-6, the J call TRBJ1-1; a weak D match, TRBD1 (5 bases). From germline, CDR1 is SGHVS and CDR2 FNYEAQ. Trimming removed 5 bases from V and 3 bases from J, with 19 bases in between. The CDR3 loop spans 16 amino acids. This chain's CDR3 is CASSPGGDGPYTEAFF. CDR3 DNA sequence: TGTGCCAGCAGCCCGGGGGGGGATGGCCCCTACACTGAAGCTTTCTTT.

V gene TRBV6-5 combines with J gene TRBJ2-7; D is perhaps TRBD2 (5 bases). This CDR3 contains 14 residues. V was clipped by 2 bases and J by 2 bases, with 10 bases between them. CDR1 and CDR2 from the germline V gene are MNHEY and SVGAGI. The CDR3 protein is CASSYPGKTYEQYF. The CDR3 DNA sequence: TGTGCCAGCAGTTACCCGGGGAAAACCTACGAGCAGTACTTC.

This clone was picked up one time. The chain recombines TRBV4-1 with TRBJ2-2; weak D call: TRBD2 (5 bases). Germline assignment: CDR1 MGHRA and CDR2 YSYEKL. Trimming took 2 bases from V and 4 from J, leaving 14 bases between them. This CDR3 is built from 16 residues. The CDR3 reads CASSQNEGAITGELFF. Here the CDR3 DNA reads TGCGCCAGCAGCCAAAATGAGGGCGCGATCACCGGGGAGCTGTTTTTT.

V usage is TRBV9 and J usage is TRBJ2-1, with TRBD1 matching over 12 bases. CDR3 size: 14 residues. V shed 6 bases, J shed 8 bases, and the junction held 6 bases outside the gene matches. The V gene's germline CDR1 is SGDLS and CDR2 YYNGEE. The DNA for the CDR3 is TGTGCCAGCACCCCGGGACAGGGGGCACATGAGCAGTTCTTC. As protein: CASTPGQGAHEQFF.

This clone was seen once. This chain connects TRBV19 to TRBJ1-1; 7 bases map to TRBD1. From germline, CDR1 is LNHDA and CDR2 SQIVND (reference sequence). Trimming removed 3 bases from V and 1 base from J; junction bases left unmatched: 2. CDR3 length: 14 amino acids. The CDR3 sequence is CASSMWTGNTEAFF. The CDR3, as DNA: TGTGCCAGTAGTATGTGGACAGGGAACACTGAAGCTTTCTTT.

J is TRBJ2-3 and V is TRBV7-9, with TRBD2 identical over 8 bases. With 3 bases clipped from V and 6 bases from J, the junction kept 11 bases outside the gene matches. The CDR3 sequence is 16 residues long. Germline assignment: CDR1 SEHNR and CDR2 FQNEAQ (reference sequence). The CDR3 reads CASSLDQTSVSDTQYF. The CDR3 nucleotides are TGTGCCAGCAGCTTGGATCAGACTAGCGTATCCGATACGCAGTATTTT.

This clone showed up just a few times. The rearrangement links TRBV9 to TRBJ1-1, with TRBD1 matching 7 bases. With 0 bases clipped from V and 4 bases from J, the junction kept 6 bases outside the gene matches. Germline assignment: CDR1 SGDLS and CDR2 YYNGEE. The CDR3 sequence is 15 residues long. As DNA, the CDR3 is TGTGCCAGCAGCGTAGAGGCAGGGGGAGTCACTGAAGCTTTCTTT. It is translated as CASSVEAGGVTEAFF.

In its sample, this clone was seen once. The chain couples TRBV30 to TRBJ1-1, with TRBD1 identical over 7 bases. From germline, CDR1 is GTSNPN and CDR2 SVGIG (reference sequence). The CDR3 contains 13 residues. J gave up 7 bases and V 0 bases, and 5 bases lay outside the gene matches. The DNA of the CDR3 is TGTGCCTGGAGTGTACAGGGGCCCATTGAAGCTTTCTTT. Translated: CAWSVQGPIEAFF.